Below, 6 T cell receptor beta chains from the same sample are listed, as sequenced in a study of T cells in Graves' hyperthyroidism and ophthalmopathy. RNA transcripts provided the source from which TCR beta CDR3 regions were amplified. A first-round RT-PCR of the TCR CDR3 used the HTBI primer set. TCRdb reanalysed the multiplex PCR reads using MiXCR and keeps one entry per CDR3 protein. The table lists 500,000 to 750,000 distinct CDR3 sequences, 40% to 55% of them singletons. The sample consisted of peripheral blood or thyroid tissue (not recorded which). These receptors came from a woman in her late teens or twenties with Graves' hyperthyroidism.

Remarks on this clonotype: One junction end does not reproduce the germline sequence, and a read error may be involved. V usage is TRBV7-2 and J usage is TRBJ1-5; D gene ambiguous. Germline V gives CDR1 SGHTA, CDR2 FQGNSA. This CDR3 region has 16 residues. CDR3 region: CASSLSGSRYNEPQHF. The CDR3 nucleotides are TGTGCCAGCAGCTTAAGCGGGAGCAGATACAATGAGCCCCAGCATTTT. Looking up the rest from reference TRBV7-2 and TRBJ1-5 gives the full variable domain: GAGVSQSPSNKVTEKGKDVELRCDPISGHTALYWYRQSLGQGLEFLIYFQGNSAPDKSGLPSDRFSAERTGGSVSTLTIQRTQQEDSAVYLCASSLSGSRYNEPQHFGDGTRLSIL.

This chain connects TRBV6-6 to TRBJ1-5; 7 nucleotides align to TRBD1. The germline V gene has CDR1 MNHNY and CDR2 SVGAGI (reference sequence). CDR3 length: 15 amino acids. Losses at the gene ends were 5 bases for V and 4 bases for J; bases not matched to a gene: 8. The DNA of the CDR3 is TGTGCCAGCAGTCGGGAGACAGGGTCGAATCAGCCCCAGCATTTT. Its protein is CASSRETGSNQPQHF.

The genes are TRBV10-3 and TRBJ1-2; 11 bases match TRBD1. V gave up 8 bases and J gave up 6 bases; unmatched junction bases: 8. The CDR3 length is 14 residues. Germline values: CDR1 ENHRY, CDR2 SYGVKD. Written as DNA, the CDR3 is TGTGCCATCGGGGACAGGGGGTTGGCCAATGGCTACACCTTC. Protein sequence: CAIGDRGLANGYTF.

This clonotype was observed many times. The V call is TRBV10-3, the J call TRBJ2-7; 12 nucleotides line up with TRBD2. CDR1 is ENHRY and CDR2 is SYGVKD in the germline V gene. V lost 3 bases to trimming and J lost 1 base; unmatched junction nucleotides: 4. CDR3 length: 16 amino acids. CDR3 protein: CAISEPGTSGSYEQYF. The CDR3 bases are TGTGCCATCAGTGAACCCGGGACTAGCGGGTCCTACGAGCAGTACTTC.

This rearrangement joins TRBV10-3 to TRBJ1-1, with no clear D. Trimming removed 6 bases from V and 1 base from J, with 9 bases in between. Germline assignment: CDR1 ENHRY and CDR2 SYGVKD. This CDR3 spans 13 amino acids. CDR3: CAIRDQENTEAFF. The CDR3 DNA reads as TGTGCCATCAGGGATCAGGAGAACACTGAAGCTTTCTTT.

Turning to this clonotype: This could be a read error, since a much larger clone is one nucleotide away. The chain uses TRBV5-5 and TRBJ2-5, with 7 bases aligning to TRBD2. Per the germline V gene, CDR1 is SGHKS and CDR2 is YYEKEE (reference sequence). The CDR3 extends over 15 amino acids. CDR3 sequence (DNA): TGTGCCTGCAGCACCCCTAGCGCTGGGGGGGGAGGCCAGTACTTC. Translation: CACSTPSAGGGGQYF. Full variable domain (rest looked up from reference TRBV5-5 and TRBJ2-5): DAGVTQSPTHLIKTRGQQVTLRCSPISGHKSVSWYQQVLGQGPQFIFQYYEKEERGRGNFPDRFSARQFPNYSSELNVNALLLGDSALYLCACSTPSAGGGGQYFGPGTRLLVL.